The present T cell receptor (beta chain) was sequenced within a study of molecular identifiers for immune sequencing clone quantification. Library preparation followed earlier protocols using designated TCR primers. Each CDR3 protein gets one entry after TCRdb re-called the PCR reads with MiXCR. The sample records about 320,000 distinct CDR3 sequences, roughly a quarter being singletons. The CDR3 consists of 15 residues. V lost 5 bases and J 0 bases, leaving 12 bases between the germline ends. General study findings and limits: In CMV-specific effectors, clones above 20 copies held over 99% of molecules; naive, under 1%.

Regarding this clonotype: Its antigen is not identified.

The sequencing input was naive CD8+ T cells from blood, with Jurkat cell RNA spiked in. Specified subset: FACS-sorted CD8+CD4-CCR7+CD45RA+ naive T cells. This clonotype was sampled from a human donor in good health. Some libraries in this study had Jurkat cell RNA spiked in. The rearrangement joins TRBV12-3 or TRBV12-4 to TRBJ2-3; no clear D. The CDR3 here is CASSPLSSSTDTQYF. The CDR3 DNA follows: TGTGCCAGCAGTCCACTCAGTTCTAGCACAGATACGCAGTATTTT.